This TCR beta chain emerged from a study of cytomegalovirus exposure and HLA in healthy donors (dated by TCRdb to 2015 to 2018). Background for the entire study: In an earlier analysis of fewer than 750 of the donors, under 300 Gb of sequence data and some 120 million unique TCR beta sequences from 150 million to 200 million T cells were reported. An early release that covered about 600 HLA-typed donors contained approximately 300 gigabases of sequencing data and around 85 million unique TCR sequences. The genetic ancestry cluster associated with self-reported Caucasian donors included over 80% of the 398 genotyped donors. The study was designed to test whether signatures of past pathogen exposure could be identified by cataloging public T cell receptors. The study profiled the T cell repertoires of under 700 subjects by immunosequencing and related them to cytomegalovirus serostatus. In addition to the first cohort of 666 subjects, a separate validation cohort of approximately 120 different subjects was used. The study combined high-throughput TCR immunosequencing, statistical association of individual TCRs with disease status, and machine learning to predict cytomegalovirus infection status. A later analysis re-examined previously published TCR beta repertoires from 500 to 700 donors and added high-resolution HLA genotyping to investigate patterns of TCR occurrence. In the later analysis, no new phenotypic data were used to find candidate immune exposures; instead, reliance was placed on TCR beta sequences and their occurrence across donors. An earlier analysis of some 600 of the donors applied high-throughput TCR beta sequencing to assess whether each TCR beta V gene segment acted as functional or pseudogenic. Donor age, sex, ethnicity and CMV serostatus were compiled together with the repertoire data. A later genetic analysis used genome-wide SNP genotypes for about 65% of the roughly 670 donors, treating that subset as a discovery cohort. Every discovery cohort repertoire had been produced on one sequencing platform. HLA typing covered class I and class II loci at four-digit resolution. The number of donors typed differed by locus, with 629-630 for A, B, C, DRB1 and DQB1, 522 for DQA1, over 600 for DPA1, and approximately 470 for DPB1. Roughly 5 DR-DQ haplotypes were treated as single units for association and clustering because of strong linkage in the cohort. Across around 400 genotyped donors of the cohort, an average of approximately 220,000 unique TCR beta nucleotide sequences per donor were sequenced, and 15% to 20% of those sequences were non-productive.

Beyond this particular receptor, the publication reports: An association between a missense DCLRE1C variant and V-gene and J-gene trimming of TCR beta chains was found in a later genetic analysis and replicated in an independent cohort. The cohort was sequenced for TCR beta chains only, and without alpha or paired-chain data the features that could be detected were limited. In a later analysis, some 17,000 TCR beta sequences were associated with specific HLA alleles at a false discovery rate of 0.05. Immune exposure information for the cohort was limited to CMV serostatus. A later analysis found that TCR association rates varied across HLA loci, with DRB1 alleles showing the most associated TCRs and HLA-C alleles the fewest. A cluster of highly shared sequence variants was judged likely to represent a technical artifact of the sequencing pipeline. In a later analysis, HLA-associated TCR beta chains showed more clonal expansion and lower generation probabilities than non-associated chains that were equally common. Correlated functional status among segregating V segments might be attributable to linkage disequilibrium, but an unknown experimental factor could not be ruled out. Because HLA typing was unavailable for some donors at each locus, only the typed subset was used in association tests. Cytomegalovirus status was reported to be diagnosed by the classifier with high specificity and sensitivity in both the original and validation cohorts. In a later analysis, most CMV-associated TCR beta chains were found to appear HLA-restricted, with HLA associations seemingly driven largely by CMV exposure. Because counts were too low, about 15 rarely observed V segments, including chromosome 9 orphons, were left out of the earlier analysis of approximately 500 of the donors. While some public TCRs were present in many individuals, most TCR sequences turned up only very rarely across donors. In a later genetic analysis, fewer N-insertions in productive TCRs were reported among donors in an Asian-associated ancestry cluster than the roughly 700-donor mean. Presence/absence analyses assumed roughly uniform sequencing depth across donors, an assumption that may not hold. Several of the top co-occurrence clusters appeared to be linked to parvovirus B19, influenza, CMV and Epstein-Barr virus, according to a later analysis. When HLA alleles, especially DR and DQ, strongly co-occurred, attributing TCR associations to individual alleles was difficult. In an earlier analysis of fewer than 750 of the donors, most TCR beta V segments were observed in productive rearrangements about 90% or about 30% of the time, broadly matching IMGT annotations. A few of the identified cytomegalovirus-associated TCR beta chains were confirmed in vitro to be specific for cytomegalovirus antigens. A total of 150 or so TCR beta chains were listed by the study as associated with cytomegalovirus. A further reported finding was that TCR beta sequences accurately predicted the HLA-A and HLA-B alleles for most subjects in the first cohort. The authors suggested that the approach could potentially be generalized to other disease states and immunological phenotypes.

As for this clone: It has no known antigen specificity. The junction differs from germline at one of its ends, possibly a read error.

The cohort consisted of hundreds of healthy bone marrow donors. At the time of sampling, every cohort member was nominally healthy, though immune exposures that went unrecorded were likely present. The donor was CMV seropositive and was included in the group of approximately 310 seropositive cohort members. Each donor provided a peripheral blood sample, and peripheral blood mononuclear cells were used for TCR beta sequencing. Genomic DNA extraction from the blood cell samples was performed with the Qiagen DNeasy Blood Extraction Kit. Library method: the immunoSEQ multiplex PCR assay. For the multiplex PCR, a mixture combining 60 forward primers for TCR Vbeta segments and 13 reverse primers for TCR Jbeta segments was used. Amplification of the CDR3 region of rearranged TCR beta genes was performed with a multiplex PCR assay on genomic DNA. The Illumina HiSeq System was used to sequence the amplified TCR beta libraries as 87-base-pair reads. On the study's bioinformatics: A later analysis counted tens of millions of unique TCR beta chains across the 640 or so repertoires, and approximately 11 million of these chains were shared by at least two donors. To remove PCR and sequencing errors, raw reads were error-corrected and collapsed into unique sequences using a nearest-neighbor algorithm that merged closely related sequences. Alignment of CDR3 sequences to IMGT reference sequences was used to assign V, D and J gene segments. For a sequence to be retained, a match of at least six nucleotides was required to both a V gene segment and a J gene segment. Rearrangements were classified as productive when the CDR3 lacked stop codons and remained in frame with V and J, and all other rearrangements were classified as non-productive. Following IMGT convention, CDR3 was defined as the stretch from the second conserved V-encoded cysteine up to the conserved J-encoded phenylalanine. In an earlier analysis of around 570 of the donors, sequences lacking an unambiguous match to a single V gene segment were excluded. An earlier analysis of 587 of the donors called V segments functional above 56.7% productive rearrangements and segregating when the between-donor standard deviation exceeded 5%. A statistical classification framework was built for diagnosing cytomegalovirus status from the catalog of TCR beta chain sequences. V and J gene assignment, in a later analysis, came from comparing TCR nucleotide sequences with IMGT/GENE-DB human TR gene sequences. Using the TCRdist pipeline, a later analysis assigned CDR3 sequences along with most-parsimonious VDJ recombination scenarios. In a later analysis, each TCR beta chain was defined by its CDR3 amino acid sequence together with its V-gene family, and reads without a unique V-gene family were excluded. As a way to deal with suspected cross-contamination and a sequencing artifact, a later analysis dropped 450 to 600 nucleotide sequences that were highly shared and had low generation probability. A later analysis calculated a clonal expansion index for each public chain from normalized within-repertoire ranks of inferred template counts. In a later analysis, generation probabilities were computed with a VDJ recombination model fitted to out-of-frame rearrangements, and the resulting probabilities were checked against IGoR. In a later analysis, TCR-TCR, TCR-HLA and TCR-CMV co-occurrence was scored with hypergeometric tests, and a repertoire-size bias correction was applied to TCR pairs. To estimate false discovery rates, a later analysis permuted the HLA or CMV assignments 20 times. In a later analysis, co-occurring TCRs were grouped using DBSCAN, and TCRdist sequence similarity was added for clustering within HLA-allele-positive subsets. For co-occurrence clustering, repertoires with fewer than 30,000 or more than 120,000 public chains were excluded, along with roughly 5 repertoires with anomalous nucleotide sharing. The table comes from immuneACCESS by way of TCRdb, which keeps in-frame sequences with V and J called. Part of the clones is missing from these tables; in studies checked, under half for an unresolved V gene and the rest for unknown reasons. V and J calls and clone size come straight from that table; D and trimming were deduced from the DNA. The sample table records around 130,000 clones; roughly 70% of these occur just once. Of the sample, nearly 3% falls within the top ten clones.

This receptor was obtained from a woman between 35 and 50 years old in good health and CMV-seropositive. Input material: PBMCs.

The bases are TGTGCTAGCAGCTTAACGTGGGAGGGGGAGACCCAGTACTTC. This sequence encodes CASSLTWEGETQYF. The sequence links TRBV7-7 to TRBJ2-5, with 7 middle bases fitting TRBD2. Reading from cysteine to phenylalanine, the CDR3 counts 14 amino acids. Only the CDR3 part of the read is kept: 42 bases, read in frame from the first base. CDR1 and CDR2 are drawn from the germline V gene (reference sequence): SSHAT, FNYEAQ.